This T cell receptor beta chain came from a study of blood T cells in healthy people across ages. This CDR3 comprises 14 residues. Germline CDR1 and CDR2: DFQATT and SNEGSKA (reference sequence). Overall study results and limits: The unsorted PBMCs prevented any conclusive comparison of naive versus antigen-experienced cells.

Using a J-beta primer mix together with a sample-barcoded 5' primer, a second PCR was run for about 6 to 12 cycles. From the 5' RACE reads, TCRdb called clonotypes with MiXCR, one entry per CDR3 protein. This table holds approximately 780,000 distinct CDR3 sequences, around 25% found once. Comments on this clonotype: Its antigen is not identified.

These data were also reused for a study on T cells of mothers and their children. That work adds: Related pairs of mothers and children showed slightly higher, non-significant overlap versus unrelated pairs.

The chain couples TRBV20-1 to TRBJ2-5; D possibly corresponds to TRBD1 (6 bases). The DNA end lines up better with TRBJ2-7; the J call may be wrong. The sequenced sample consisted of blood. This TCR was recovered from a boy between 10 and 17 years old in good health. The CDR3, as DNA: TGCAGTGCCACCATGCAGGGGCCAGGGTACGAGCAGTACTTC. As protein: CSATMQGPGYEQYF.